This T cell receptor (beta chain) was recovered during a study of OX40 agonist ivuxolimab in advanced cancers. Study overall: Eligibility rules accepted prior anti-PD-1, anti-PD-L1 or anti-CTLA-4 therapy, and 40% to 50% had some. Whole-study results and caveats: The study found that CD8+ T cells averaged more expanded clones than CD4+.

Comment on this clone: Its antigen is not identified.

Assay: immunoSEQ multiplex PCR; the TCRdb copy retains only in-frame clones and omits some. The sample yields roughly 53,000 clones, roughly 88% seen once. Germline V gene data show CDR1 as LNHDA and CDR2 as SQIVND (reference sequence). This CDR3 spans 16 amino acids. With V trimmed by 7 bases and J by 3 bases, 11 bases remained unmatched. The chain recombines TRBV19 with TRBJ1-1; 10 nucleotides line up with TRBD1. This TCR came from an adult with an advanced solid tumor such as melanoma, head and neck, liver or kidney cancer. The sample consisted of CD4+ or CD8+ T cells sorted from blood, taken in a trial of the OX40 agonist ivuxolimab. CDR3 in amino acids: CASIKGTGDIYTEAFF. In DNA, the CDR3 is TGTGCCAGTATTAAGGGGACAGGGGACATCTACACTGAAGCTTTCTTT.